The 26 T cell receptor beta chains below were found in one sample sequenced in a study of cytomegalovirus exposure and HLA in healthy donors (dated by TCRdb to about 2017). Library preparation used the immunoSEQ multiplex PCR assay. For the multiplex PCR, a mixture combining 60 forward primers for TCR Vbeta segments and 13 reverse primers for TCR Jbeta segments was used. The source is immuneACCESS, and TCRdb retained only in-frame sequences with V and J called. Part of the clones is not carried over; for the studies checked, unresolved V genes explain less than half of this, and the remainder is unexplained. This sample holds approximately 190,000 clones; approximately 80% were observed only once. The ten largest clones add up to over 2% of the sample. The sequenced sample consisted of PBMCs. The source of these receptors is a woman aged 50 to 60 in good health and CMV-seropositive.

This chain links TRBV30 with TRBJ1-1, with D possibly being TRBD1 (5 bases). V gave up 2 bases and J gave up 6 bases, with 10 bases separating them. The CDR3 is 12 residues long. Germline lookup yields CDR1 GTSNPN and CDR2 SVGIG (reference sequence). The CDR3 here is CAWSIRQSEAFF. DNA for the CDR3: TGTGCCTGGAGTATTAGACAGTCTGAAGCTTTCTTT.

V is TRBV2 and J is TRBJ2-7; 7 bases match TRBD2. The ends lost 8 bases at V and 3 bases at J; junction bases unmatched: 10. Germline values: CDR1 SNHLY, CDR2 FYNNEI. The CDR3 covers 14 residues. In DNA form, the CDR3 reads TGTGCCAGCTCCAGCGGGGTTGGCGGCTACGAGCAGTACTTC. Amino acids: CASSSGVGGYEQYF.

The genes are TRBV19 and TRBJ1-6; 7 nucleotides agree with TRBD1. Germline CDR1 and CDR2: LNHDA and SQIVND (reference sequence). The V and J ends lost 3 bases and 8 bases, in that order; junction bases with no gene match: 4. The CDR3 totals 14 residues. CDR3 DNA sequence: TGTGCCAGTAGTATCATAGGGGGCGATTCACCCCTCCACTTT. It specifies CASSIIGGDSPLHF.

This clone came up a few times. This chain uses TRBV6-6 with TRBJ1-5; D remains unclear. This CDR3 has 13 residues. The V gene lost 6 bases and the J gene lost 0 bases, with 6 bases spanning the gap. Germline V gives CDR1 MNHNY, CDR2 SVGAGI (reference sequence). CDR3 region: CASSSFSNQPQHF. DNA of the CDR3: TGTGCCAGCAGCTCCTTTAGCAATCAGCCCCAGCATTTT.

V usage is TRBV7-2 and J usage is TRBJ2-3; perhaps TRBD2 as D (5 bases). CDR3 size: 13 residues. Deletions cut 3 bases from V and 6 bases from J, with 10 bases between. CDR1 and CDR2 (germline): SGHTA, FQGNSA. In nucleotides, the CDR3 is TGTGCCAGCAGCTTGGAGGCGGAGGATACGCAGTATTTT. Protein product: CASSLEAEDTQYF. Filled out from reference TRBV7-2 and TRBJ2-3, the complete variable domain reads GAGVSQSPSNKVTEKGKDVELRCDPISGHTALYWYRQSLGQGLEFLIYFQGNSAPDKSGLPSDRFSAERTGGSVSTLTIQRTQQEDSAVYLCASSLEAEDTQYFGPGTRLTVL.

The chain couples TRBV7-2 to TRBJ1-5; 7 bases are a match to TRBD1. V lost 4 bases and J lost 4; bases outside the gene matches: 4. The CDR3 loop spans 14 amino acids. Germline CDR1 SGHTA, CDR2 FQGNSA. CDR3 bases: TGTGCCAGCAGCTACCTACAGGGGAATCAGCCCCAGCATTTT. It yields the protein CASSYLQGNQPQHF.

The V call is TRBV6-1, the J call TRBJ2-5; the D gene is possibly TRBD2 (6 bases). Trimming removed 3 bases from V and 2 bases from J, with 13 bases in between. The CDR3 has 15 amino acids. In germline, CDR1 is MNHNS, CDR2 SASEGT. In nucleotides, the CDR3 is TGTGCCAGCAGTGAGCTCGGGGGACGGCAAGAGACCCAGTACTTC. Its protein is CASSELGGRQETQYF.

The chain combines TRBV5-6 with TRBJ2-4; a weak D match, TRBD1 (6 bases). Germline lookup yields CDR1 SGHDT and CDR2 YYEEEE. V was pared by 4 bases and J by 2 bases, with 16 bases between. The CDR3 is 16 amino acids. The CDR3 protein is CASSVGQLNTKNIQYF. CDR3 in DNA: TGTGCCAGCAGCGTCGGACAGCTCAACACCAAAAACATTCAGTACTTC.

The V gene is TRBV19, the J gene TRBJ1-2, with a possible D match to TRBD1 (6 bases). V was cut by 7 bases and J by 5 bases, with 26 bases left in between. CDR1 LNHDA and CDR2 SQIVND come from the germline V gene (reference sequence). The CDR3 consists of 17 residues. CDR3 nucleotides: TGTGCCAGTACCAGCCCAAATGGGGGCGCGAGGGGTTATGGCTACACCTTC. Residues: CASTSPNGGARGYGYTF.

Comments on this clone: The junction departs from the called germline gene at one end, perhaps through a read error. This sequence joins TRBV7-8 and TRBJ2-3; 15 bases line up with TRBD2. Germline values: CDR1 SGHVS, CDR2 FQNEAQ. The CDR3 has 17 residues. The CDR3 bases are TGTGCCAGCAGCCTAGCCCGGACTAGCGGGGGGGCGGGTACGCAGTATTTT. This codes for CASSLARTSGGAGTQYF.

Comment on this clone: Other DNA sequences of this sample code for an identical CDR3. V and J are TRBV29-1 and TRBJ2-2; weak D call: TRBD2 (5 bases). This CDR3 is built from 13 residues. The V gene lost 4 bases and the J gene lost 5 bases, with 11 bases spanning the gap. CDR1 is SQVTM and CDR2 is ANQGSEA in the germline V gene. CDR3: CSVGLTGTGELFF. The CDR3 region has the DNA TGCAGCGTTGGACTAACCGGGACCGGGGAGCTGTTTTTT.

The chain uses TRBV11-2 and TRBJ1-1; unclear D gene. Germline values: CDR1 SGHAT, CDR2 FQNNGV. The CDR3 loop spans 15 amino acids. V lost 3 bases to trimming and J lost 6 bases, with 17 bases between them. CDR3 region: CASSLAGEAASEAFF. The CDR3, as DNA: TGTGCCAGCAGCTTGGCCGGGGAGGCCGCCTCTGAAGCTTTCTTT.

This sequence joins TRBV5-1 and TRBJ2-1; D remains ambiguous. Germline V gene data show CDR1 as SGHRS and CDR2 as YFSETQ. Trimming shortened V by 6 bases and J by 5 bases, and 12 bases separated the two germline ends. The CDR3 is 13 amino acids. This CDR3 is CASTDVGHNEQFF. The CDR3 nucleotides read TGCGCCAGCACTGACGTTGGGCACAATGAGCAGTTCTTC.

The V call is TRBV13, the J call TRBJ2-5; 10 positions agree with TRBD2. V was pared by 6 bases and J by 4 bases, with 8 bases of the junction left unmatched. The CDR3 runs to 15 residues. Germline CDR1 and CDR2: PRHDT and FYEKMQ (reference sequence). The CDR3 DNA follows: TGTGCCAGCAGTCTAAGCGGGGGGGCCTCAGAGACCCAGTACTTC. It yields the protein CASSLSGGASETQYF. The whole variable domain, filled in from reference TRBV13 and TRBJ2-5, reads AAGVIQSPRHLIKEKRETATLKCYPIPRHDTVYWYQQGPGQDPQFLISFYEKMQSDKGSIPDRFSAQQFSDYHSELNMSSLELGDSALYFCASSLSGGASETQYFGPGTRLLVL.

V gene TRBV11-2 combines with J gene TRBJ2-5; 11 bases agree with TRBD2. From germline, CDR1 is SGHAT and CDR2 FQNNGV. V lost 1 base to trimming and J lost 4 bases; unmatched junction nucleotides: 11. The CDR3 has 18 residues. The CDR3 bases are TGTGCCAGCAGCTTAGGGGCACTAGCGGGGGTCCCCGGAGAGACCCAGTACTTC. Translating it yields CASSLGALAGVPGETQYF.

CDR3 protein: CASSMTGGAGYGYTF. The CDR3 nucleotides are TGTGCCAGTAGTATGACGGGTGGGGCAGGCTATGGCTACACCTTC. This chain connects TRBV19 to TRBJ1-2; D is possibly TRBD1 (5 bases). The CDR3 runs to 15 residues. Trimming took 3 bases from V and 4 from J, leaving 15 bases between them. Per germline, CDR1 LNHDA and CDR2 SQIVND (reference sequence).

CDR3 coding DNA: TGTGCCAGCAGCATGACAGGTCTCTCTGGAAACACCATATATTTT. The encoded protein is CASSMTGLSGNTIYF. J is TRBJ1-3 and V is TRBV5-4; maybe TRBD1 (6 bases). Germline V gives CDR1 SGHNT, CDR2 YYREEE (reference sequence). The CDR3 is made up of 15 amino acids. Trimming removed 4 bases from V and 0 bases from J, with 11 bases in between.

The rearrangement links TRBV28 to TRBJ1-4; 8 nucleotides agree with TRBD1. Trimming at V came to 4 bases and at J to 1 base, leaving 2 bases not matched to a gene. This CDR3 has 15 residues. Germline V gene lookup returns CDR1 MDHEN and CDR2 SYDVKM. CDR3 region: CASSSDRGTNEKLFF. The CDR3 DNA sequence: TGTGCCAGCAGTTCCGACAGGGGAACTAATGAAAAACTGTTTTTT.

The chain joins TRBV5-4 to TRBJ2-7; 9 nucleotides match TRBD1. Germline trimming cut 4 bases from V and 3 bases from J; bases unmatched to any gene: 14. This CDR3 comprises 17 residues. Germline V lookup: CDR1 SGHNT, CDR2 YYREEE (reference sequence). The CDR3 coding sequence is TGTGCCAGCAGCCCAGGGACAGGGTGGGGAGCGGGCTACGAGCAGTACTTC. Translated: CASSPGTGWGAGYEQYF.

V is TRBV7-2 and J is TRBJ2-7, with D perhaps TRBD1 (6 bases). Germline-derived CDR1 and CDR2 are SGHTA and FQGNSA. The CDR3 is 15 amino acids. The V end lost 0 bases, the J end lost 3 bases, and 12 bases lay between the germline ends. The CDR3 loop is CASSLAGQTFYEQYF. DNA for the CDR3: TGTGCCAGCAGCTTAGCCGGACAGACCTTCTACGAGCAGTACTTC.

This clone was recorded a few times. J is TRBJ2-3 and V is TRBV7-3; a weak D match, TRBD1 (5 bases). V was clipped by 5 bases and J by 0 bases, with 12 bases between them. The germline gives CDR1 SGHTA, CDR2 FQGTGA. CDR3 length: 15 residues. The CDR3 loop reads CASSPLGPSTDTQYF. The CDR3 nucleotides read TGTGCCAGCAGCCCGTTGGGGCCCAGCACAGATACGCAGTATTTT.

The chain employs TRBV5-1 and TRBJ2-5; the D gene is possibly TRBD2 (6 bases). Germline V CDR1 and CDR2: SGHRS, YFSETQ. This CDR3 contains 13 residues. The ends were cut back, 5 bases at V and 4 bases at J, with 12 bases in the middle. CDR3 sequence reads: CASSLMGGETQYF. For the CDR3, the DNA is TGCGCCAGCAGTTTGATGGGGGGAGAGACCCAGTACTTC.

This clone has only a few counts. The chain carries TRBV6-5 and TRBJ2-2; 8 positions agree with TRBD1. After removal of 4 bases from V and 6 bases from J, the junction contained 1 base not matched to a gene. The CDR3 covers 13 residues. Per germline, CDR1 MNHEY and CDR2 SVGAGI. CDR3 protein: CASSLTGAGELFF. Written as DNA, the CDR3 is TGTGCCAGCAGTTTGACAGGGGCCGGGGAGCTGTTTTTT.

This chain uses TRBV5-6 with TRBJ2-1, with D perhaps matching TRBD1 (5 bases). The CDR3 spans 13 residues. The germline V gene has CDR1 SGHDT and CDR2 YYEEEE. V was trimmed by 1 base and J by 6 bases, leaving 8 bases between them. The CDR3 sequence: CASSLQGGNEQFF. CDR3 nucleotide sequence: TGTGCCAGCAGCTTGCAGGGCGGCAATGAGCAGTTCTTC.

The genes are TRBV5-1 and TRBJ2-3, with TRBD2 matching 8 bases. The germline CDR1 and CDR2 sequences are SGHRS and YFSETQ. The CDR3 is made up of 16 amino acids. V lost 3 bases, J lost 2 bases, and 8 bases stayed unmatched. CDR3 DNA: TGCGCCAGCAGCTCTGGTGGTAGCGGGGTCACAGATACGCAGTATTTT. Encoded protein: CASSSGGSGVTDTQYF.

This chain links TRBV10-2 with TRBJ2-2; D perhaps matches TRBD2 (6 bases). There are 14 residues in the CDR3. V was shortened by 6 bases and J by 1 base, with 9 bases between the two germline ends. The germline gives CDR1 WSHSY, CDR2 SAAADI. The CDR3 region is CASRPGLNTGELFF. In DNA, the CDR3 is TGCGCCAGCAGACCGGGACTGAACACCGGGGAGCTGTTTTTT.